The sequence of this TCR beta chain was determined in a study of T cell repertoires in cytomegalovirus infection. Study in general: Indications of both CMV infection and matching HLA type were provided by public TCR beta signatures.

Overall study findings and caveats: It was HLA-C-restricted CMV-specific TCR beta clonotypes that dominated the response ex vivo. The cumulative frequency of public TCR beta families identified carriers of CMV plus the relevant HLA.

Each CDR3 protein is one row after TCRdb ran MiXCR on the reads. The data show about a million distinct CDR3 sequences, 30% to 40% seen once. The V end was cut by 0 bases, the J end by 4 bases, with 10 bases between. This CDR3 has 14 residues. CDR1 and CDR2 (germline): SGHNT, YYREEE (reference sequence). The table lists this clonotype with a few counts. Its antigen is not known. This specimen was cultured CD8+ T cells from PBMCs, taken from culture after CMV antigen stimulation. V gene TRBV5-4 combines with J gene TRBJ1-2, with unresolved D. This sequence was found in a human donor in good health (CMV status not recorded). Some clones in this sample may be carry-over from other donors' samples. The CDR3 bases are TGTGCCAGCAGCTTGGAGGCACTACCCTATGGCTACACCTTC. It translates to CASSLEALPYGYTF.